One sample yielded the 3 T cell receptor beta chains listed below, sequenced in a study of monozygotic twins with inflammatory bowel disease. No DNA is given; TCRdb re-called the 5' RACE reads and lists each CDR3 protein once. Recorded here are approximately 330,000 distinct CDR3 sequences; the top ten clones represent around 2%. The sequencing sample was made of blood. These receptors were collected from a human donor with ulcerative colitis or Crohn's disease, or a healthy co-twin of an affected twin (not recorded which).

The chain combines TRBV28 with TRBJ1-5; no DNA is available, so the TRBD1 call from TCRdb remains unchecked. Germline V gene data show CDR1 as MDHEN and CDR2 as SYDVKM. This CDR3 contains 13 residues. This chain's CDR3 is CASQGGSPQPQHF.

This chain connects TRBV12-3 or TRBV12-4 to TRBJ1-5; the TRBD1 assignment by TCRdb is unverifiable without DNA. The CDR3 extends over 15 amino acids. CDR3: CASSLGQGIHQPQHF.

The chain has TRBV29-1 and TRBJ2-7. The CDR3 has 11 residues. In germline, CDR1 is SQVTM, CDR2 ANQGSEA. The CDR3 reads CSVEDRVLQYF.